One and the same sample provided the 29 T cell receptor beta chains below, sequenced in a study of human T cells and chemical hapten exposure. Via MiXCR, TCRdb re-called the RACE reads, giving one row per CDR3 protein. The data show tens of thousands of distinct CDR3 sequences, 13% to 15% seen once. Documented time point: pre-sensitization, week 0. The treatment: therapeutic diphenylcyclopropenone sensitization with weekly scalp DPC. The specimen comprised whole blood, sampled in connection with sensitization to the hapten diphenylcyclopropenone (DPC). These receptors came from a woman aged 45 to 65 with alopecia areata. Some clones in this sample may be carry-over from other donors' samples.

This chain connects TRBV20-1 to TRBJ2-1, with 8 bases fitting TRBD2. Looked up from germline, CDR1 is DFQATT and CDR2 is SNEGSKA (reference sequence). The V segment lost 3 bases and the J segment 8 bases; nucleotides outside the gene matches: 9. The CDR3 covers 14 residues. CDR3 loop: CSASGAGARDEQFF. CDR3 in DNA: TGCAGTGCTAGTGGAGCGGGAGCCCGCGATGAGCAGTTCTTC.

V and J are TRBV19 and TRBJ2-1; 13 bases fit TRBD2. Germline values: CDR1 LNHDA, CDR2 SQIVND (reference sequence). After removal of 5 bases from V and 6 bases from J, the junction contained 13 bases not matched to a gene. The CDR3 loop spans 18 amino acids. The CDR3 loop reads CASSPGLAGPGKVNEQFF. In nucleotides, the CDR3 is TGTGCCAGTAGTCCGGGACTAGCGGGACCTGGAAAGGTCAATGAGCAGTTCTTC.

V usage is TRBV5-5 and J usage is TRBJ1-2; D is unclear. V was shortened by 0 bases and J by 3 bases, with 12 bases between the two germline ends. Germline lookup yields CDR1 SGHKS and CDR2 YYEKEE (reference sequence). This CDR3 region has 15 residues. This CDR3 reads CASSLDGSGHYGYTF. The CDR3 coding sequence is TGTGCCAGCAGCTTGGACGGCAGCGGACACTATGGCTACACCTTC.

Only a few counts were recorded for this clonotype. The rearrangement uses TRBV29-1 and TRBJ2-1; D unresolved. V was trimmed by 6 bases and J by 0 bases, leaving 12 bases between them. This CDR3 has 14 residues. CDR1 is SQVTM, CDR2 ANQGSEA, per germline. The CDR3 DNA sequence: TGCAGCGTGAGCCACCGGAGCTCCTACAATGAGCAGTTCTTC. Translation: CSVSHRSSYNEQFF.

This chain joins TRBV20-1 and TRBJ1-6; no definite D call. V dropped 2 bases and J dropped 8 bases, with 13 bases sitting between them. There are 14 residues in the CDR3. Germline values: CDR1 DFQATT, CDR2 SNEGSKA (reference sequence). This CDR3 reads CSARITAGDSPLHF. Here the CDR3 DNA reads TGCAGTGCTAGAATCACGGCAGGAGATTCACCCCTCCACTTT.

This clonotype has ten or more counts. This chain connects TRBV20-1 to TRBJ1-4; weak D call: TRBD1 (5 bases). CDR3 size: 14 residues. Germline loops: CDR1 DFQATT, CDR2 SNEGSKA (reference sequence). Trimming shortened V by 4 bases and J by 8 bases, and 17 bases separated the two germline ends. The CDR3 is CSANSGGELEKLFF. The CDR3 nucleotides read TGCAGTGCTAACTCAGGAGGGGAACTAGAAAAACTGTTTTTT.

The chain is built from TRBV5-1 and TRBJ2-7; 7 bases agree with TRBD2. The CDR3 has 17 amino acids. Germline lookup yields CDR1 SGHRS and CDR2 YFSETQ. With 3 bases clipped from V and 2 bases from J, the junction kept 14 bases outside the gene matches. The CDR3 DNA reads TGCGCCAGCAGCTCCCGGAGCGGCTCCAGCGGGACCTACGAGCAGTACTTC. Its protein product is CASSSRSGSSGTYEQYF.

This clonotype has more than one count but fewer than ten. The chain is built from TRBV3-1 and TRBJ2-2; D gene ambiguous. Trimming removed 2 bases at V and 3 bases at J, with 10 bases between. Germline CDR1 LGHDT, CDR2 YNNKEL (reference sequence). The CDR3 is made up of 15 amino acids. CDR3 loop: CASSQPLRDTGELFF. The CDR3 DNA reads as TGTGCCAGCAGCCAACCCCTCCGGGACACCGGGGAGCTGTTTTTT.

This clonotype was counted only a few times. V and J are TRBV20-1 and TRBJ1-1; no firm D call. The CDR3 totals 12 residues. Germline V lookup: CDR1 DFQATT, CDR2 SNEGSKA (reference sequence). Trimming left V 3 bases short and J 6 bases short, with 11 bases between. Here the CDR3 reads CSARDPKAEAFF. DNA of the CDR3: TGCAGTGCTAGGGACCCAAAAGCTGAAGCTTTCTTT.

This clonotype turned up a few times. This chain connects TRBV5-1 to TRBJ1-1; D gene unclear. This CDR3 has 16 amino acids. Trimming pared 0 bases from V and 1 base from J, leaving 13 bases between. Germline CDR1 is SGHRS and CDR2 is YFSETQ. The DNA for the CDR3 is TGCGCCAGCAGCTTGGCTCAGGTTCAAAGGAACACTGAAGCTTTCTTT. Amino acids: CASSLAQVQRNTEAFF.

V gene TRBV20-1 combines with J gene TRBJ2-1, with D unresolved. The length of the CDR3 is 13 residues. V was pared by 0 bases and J by 4 bases, with 7 bases between. Looked up from germline, CDR1 is DFQATT and CDR2 is SNEGSKA (reference sequence). CDR3 coding DNA: TGCAGTGCTAGAGAAGACTGGTACAATGAGCAGTTCTTC. Its protein product is CSAREDWYNEQFF.

This clonotype was detected only a few times. The chain has TRBV5-4 and TRBJ2-3, with 9 positions matching TRBD2. The junction had 6 bases not matched to a gene; V was cut back by 4 bases and J by 3 bases. Germline V gene data show CDR1 as SGHNT and CDR2 as YYREEE (reference sequence). The CDR3 is 15 amino acids. CDR3 sequence reads: CASSLAGGRTDTQYF. CDR3 nucleotide sequence: TGTGCCAGCAGCCTCGCGGGAGGGCGAACAGATACGCAGTATTTT.

Only a few counts were recorded for this clonotype. CDR3 sequence reads: CASTPVTGTQNIQYF. The CDR3 nucleotides are TGTGCCAGCACCCCCGTAACAGGAACCCAAAACATTCAGTACTTC. The chain carries TRBV7-9 and TRBJ2-4, with D maybe TRBD1 (5 bases). Germline lookup yields CDR1 SEHNR and CDR2 FQNEAQ (reference sequence). V was cut by 7 bases and J by 5 bases, with 18 bases left in between. This CDR3 spans 15 amino acids. Variable domain in full (rest from reference TRBV7-9 and TRBJ2-4): DTGVSQNPRHKITKRGQNVTFRCDPISEHNRLYWYRQTLGQGPEFLTYFQNEAQLEKSRLLSDRFSAERPKGSFSTLEIQRTEQGDSAMYLCASTPVTGTQNIQYFGAGTRLSVL.

For this clonotype: One end of the junction varies from germline; a read error may be responsible. The chain has TRBV5-6 and TRBJ1-5; D not resolved. Germline V lookup: CDR1 SGHDT, CDR2 YYEEEE. The CDR3 contains 12 residues. The CDR3 DNA sequence: TGTGCCAGCAGCCGATCCGGCAGGACCCATCATTTT. This sequence encodes CASSRSGRTHHF.

Points on this clonotype: A much larger clone differs by one base, so this may be a read error. J is TRBJ2-3 and V is TRBV7-9, with D tentatively TRBD2 (5 bases). The CDR3 spans 15 residues. CDR1 SEHNR and CDR2 FQNEAQ come from the germline V gene (reference sequence). V was shortened by 5 bases and J by 5 bases, with 17 bases between the two germline ends. The CDR3 sequence: CASSPWRVAGDTQYF. As DNA, the CDR3 is TGTGCCAGCAGCCCTTGGCGGGTGGCGGGAGATACGCAGTATTTT.

This clonotype occurred many times. The genes are TRBV21-1 and TRBJ2-1; the table's D call, TRBD2, has no DNA check behind it. TRBV21-1 is listed as a pseudogene. The CDR3 is 18 amino acids. The chain's CDR3 is CASSKHHRAGQIYNEQFF. As DNA, the CDR3 is TGTGCCAGCAGCAAACATCATCGGGCGGGCCAGATTTACAATGAGCAGTTCTTC.

There are many counts of this clonotype. The genes are TRBV7-2 and TRBJ2-3, with TRBD2 matching 9 bases. The CDR3 length is 16 residues. With 9 bases clipped from V and 3 bases from J, the junction kept 13 bases outside the gene matches. Germline V lookup: CDR1 SGHTA, CDR2 FQGNSA. CDR3 in amino acids: CASGRWGAGGTDTQYF. The DNA of the CDR3 is TGTGCCAGTGGAAGGTGGGGAGCGGGAGGAACAGATACGCAGTATTTT.

The genes are TRBV6-6 and TRBJ2-4; D uncertain. Germline V gives CDR1 MNHNY, CDR2 SVGAGI (reference sequence). CDR3 length: 15 residues. V was shortened by 6 bases and J by 0 bases, with 12 bases between the two germline ends. DNA for the CDR3: TGTGCCAGCAGCCCACTCGGCTTAGCCAAAAACATTCAGTACTTC. Encoded protein: CASSPLGLAKNIQYF.

This clonotype has at least ten counts. The rearrangement links TRBV7-2 to TRBJ2-5; possibly TRBD1 or TRBD2 for D (5 bases each). CDR3 length equals 17 residues. Germline V gene sequence: CDR1 SGHTA, CDR2 FQGNSA. Trimming cost V 3 bases and J 1 base, with 18 bases left between them. The chain's CDR3 is CASSFPPGTRSQETQYF. Here the CDR3 DNA reads TGTGCCAGCAGCTTCCCCCCCGGGACGCGTAGCCAAGAGACCCAGTACTTC.

The V gene is TRBV18, the J gene TRBJ2-7; unclear D gene. This CDR3 contains 16 residues. Germline V gene data show CDR1 as KGHSH and CDR2 as LQKENI. Trimming stripped 3 bases from V and 0 bases from J, with 15 bases between. Written as DNA, the CDR3 is TGTGCCAGCTCACCTGCAGGTGGCCAAATCTCCTACGAGCAGTACTTC. Translating gives CASSPAGGQISYEQYF.

This chain links TRBV30 with TRBJ2-1; either TRBD1 or TRBD2 may supply D (5 bases each). V gave up 4 bases and J gave up 3 bases, with 13 bases separating them. Germline CDR1 GTSNPN, CDR2 SVGIG (reference sequence). This CDR3 spans 14 amino acids. CDR3 region: CAWTWDRDYNEQFF. CDR3 coding DNA: TGTGCCTGGACTTGGGACCGAGACTACAATGAGCAGTTCTTC.

The chain couples TRBV2 to TRBJ2-3, with D perhaps TRBD2 (6 bases). Trimming removed 5 bases at V and 3 bases at J, with 18 bases between. The CDR3 consists of 16 residues. Germline-derived CDR1 and CDR2 are SNHLY and FYNNEI. CDR3 in DNA: TGTGCCAGCAGTCCGCGTCGAGCGGAGGGAACAGATACGCAGTATTTT. Amino acid sequence: CASSPRRAEGTDTQYF.

The V call is TRBV29-1, the J call TRBJ2-2; 8 nucleotides align to TRBD1. The CDR3 sequence is 16 residues long. V gave up 4 bases and J gave up 4 bases; unmatched junction bases: 11. Germline CDR1 SQVTM, CDR2 ANQGSEA. DNA for the CDR3: TGCAGCGTTGGGGACGGACAGGGAGAGGTCACCGGGGAGCTGTTTTTT. Translating it yields CSVGDGQGEVTGELFF.

Ten or more counts support this clonotype. This chain joins TRBV7-6 and TRBJ2-5; TRBD2 aligns across 9 bases. The CDR3 runs to 15 residues. J gave up 1 base and V 5 bases, and 5 bases lay outside the gene matches. Germline CDR1 SGHVS, CDR2 FNYEAQ. The DNA of the CDR3 is TGTGCCAGCAGCCTTAGCGGGAGCTCCCAAGAGACCCAGTACTTC. It codes for CASSLSGSSQETQYF.

This clonotype showed up just once. The gene calls are TRBV6-1 and TRBJ1-1; TRBD1 matches 7 bases. This CDR3 has 13 amino acids. Germline V CDR1 and CDR2: MNHNS, SASEGT. V was pared by 8 bases and J by 2 bases, with 5 bases of the junction left unmatched. The CDR3 nucleotides are TGTGCCAGCGGGGGACAGCTCAACACTGAAGCTTTCTTT. It is translated as CASGGQLNTEAFF.

This clonotype is classed as medium-sized. V is TRBV29-1 and J is TRBJ1-5, with D perhaps matching TRBD1 (5 bases). Trimming shortened V by 6 bases and J by 4 bases, and 13 bases separated the two germline ends. The germline V gene encodes CDR1 SQVTM and CDR2 ANQGSEA. This CDR3 is built from 13 residues. The CDR3 sequence: CSVAGHGNQPQHF. CDR3 DNA sequence: TGCAGCGTAGCGGGGCATGGGAATCAGCCCCAGCATTTT.

In this sample, this clonotype turned up many times. This chain links TRBV7-8 with TRBJ1-1; 11 bases fit TRBD1. CDR1 is SGHVS and CDR2 is FQNEAQ in the germline V gene. Unmatched junction bases numbered 6, after V lost 5 bases and J lost 1 base. This CDR3 is built from 16 residues. The CDR3 loop reads CASSPRDRGSNTEAFF. DNA for the CDR3: TGTGCCAGCAGCCCCAGGGACAGGGGGTCGAACACTGAAGCTTTCTTT.

This clonotype was found a few times. V is TRBV27 and J is TRBJ1-1; D is uncertain. Trimming cost V 3 bases and J 0 bases, with 11 bases left between them. CDR1 and CDR2 (germline): MNHEY, SMNVEV (reference sequence). This CDR3 has 15 residues. Here the CDR3 DNA reads TGTGCCAGCAGTTTTAATAGGGCCCTGAACACTGAAGCTTTCTTT. It translates to CASSFNRALNTEAFF.

The V call is TRBV20-1, the J call TRBJ2-7, with 9 nucleotides matching TRBD2. This CDR3 is built from 15 residues. In germline, CDR1 is DFQATT, CDR2 SNEGSKA (reference sequence). The V and J ends lost 0 bases and 3 bases, in that order; junction bases with no gene match: 6. As DNA, the CDR3 is TGCAGTGCTAGAGACCCGGGACTAGCCCTCTACGAGCAGTACTTC. The encoded protein is CSARDPGLALYEQYF.